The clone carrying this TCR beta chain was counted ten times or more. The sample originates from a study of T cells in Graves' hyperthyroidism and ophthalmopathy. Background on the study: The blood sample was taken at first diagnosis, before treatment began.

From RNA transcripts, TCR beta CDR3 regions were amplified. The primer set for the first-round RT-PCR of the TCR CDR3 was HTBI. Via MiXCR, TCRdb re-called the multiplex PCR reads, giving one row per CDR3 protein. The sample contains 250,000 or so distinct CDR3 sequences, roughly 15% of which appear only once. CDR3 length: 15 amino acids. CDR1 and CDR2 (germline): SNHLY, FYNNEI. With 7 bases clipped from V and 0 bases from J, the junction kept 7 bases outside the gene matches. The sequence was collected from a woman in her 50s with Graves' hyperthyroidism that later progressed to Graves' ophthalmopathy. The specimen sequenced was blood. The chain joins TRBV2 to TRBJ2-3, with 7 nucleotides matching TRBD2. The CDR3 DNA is TGTGCCAGCACGGGGGGAGTCCCTAGCACAGATACGCAGTATTTT. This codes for CASTGGVPSTDTQYF.